A single sample is the source of the 30 T cell receptor beta chains below, sequenced in a study of T cells after yellow fever vaccination (dated by TCRdb to between 2018 and 2021). Interpreted using the paper, the treatment or condition label stands for: live attenuated yellow fever vaccine strain. Library preparation employed 5' RACE. TCRdb shows the sequencer as Illumina HiSeq 2500. TCRdb ran its own pipeline on the public reads, namely fastp trimming at Q25 and MiXCR clone calling, and kept in-frame beta chains. Each record represents a unique CDR3 protein, reported with the most common genes and DNA among its rows. The sample table holds 450,000 to 550,000 distinct CDR3 sequences, of which 19% were seen once. Clones ranked in the top ten supply more than 13% of the sample. The sequences come from PBMCs, collected 15 days after the yellow fever booster vaccination. The receptors originated from a young man who received the YFV17D yellow fever vaccine.

This chain connects TRBV5-1 to TRBJ2-2; D may correspond to TRBD1 or TRBD2 (7 bases each). The CDR3 consists of 16 residues. In germline, CDR1 is SGHRS, CDR2 YFSETQ. V lost 4 bases and J lost 3, with 16 bases in between. Written as DNA, the CDR3 is TGCGCCAGCAGCCCACCGACAGGGAGGGACACCGGGGAGCTGTTTTTT. Translated: CASSPPTGRDTGELFF. The entire variable domain, with the rest obtained from reference TRBV5-1 and TRBJ2-2, is as follows: KAGVTQTPRYLIKTRGQQVTLSCSPISGHRSVSWYQQTPGQGLQFLFEYFSETQRNKGNFPGRFSGRQFSNSRSEMNVSTLELGDSALYLCASSPPTGRDTGELFFGEGSRLTVL.

V gene TRBV7-2 combines with J gene TRBJ2-2; perhaps D is TRBD1 or TRBD2 (5 bases each). The CDR3 totals 17 residues. Trimming shortened V by 6 bases and J by 8 bases, and 25 bases separated the two germline ends. CDR1 is SGHTA and CDR2 is FQGNSA in the germline V gene. The CDR3 bases are TGTGCCAGCAGTTACCAGACCGACAGCCTGAGGGTTGGGGAGCTGTTTTTT. Its translation: CASSYQTDSLRVGELFF.

V and J are TRBV7-9 and TRBJ2-1, with D tentatively TRBD1 (6 bases). The germline V and J ends were trimmed by 5 bases and 0 bases, with 14 bases remaining between them. Germline V gives CDR1 SEHNR, CDR2 FQNEAQ (reference sequence). The CDR3 covers 16 residues. The DNA for the CDR3 is TGTGCCAGCAGCAACAAGGGACAAGCCTCCTACAATGAGCAGTTCTTC. This gives the protein CASSNKGQASYNEQFF.

This clonotype was observed a few times. The rearrangement links TRBV7-2 to TRBJ2-7; D not resolved. The germline V and J ends were trimmed by 3 bases and 2 bases, with 14 bases remaining between them. The CDR3 totals 15 residues. Germline V lookup: CDR1 SGHTA, CDR2 FQGNSA. CDR3 DNA: TGTGCCAGCAGCTTCTATTCCGGGTCCCCCTACGAGCAGTACTTC. Amino acids: CASSFYSGSPYEQYF.

This clonotype occurred a few times. This chain uses TRBV5-1 with TRBJ2-3; D is undetermined. This CDR3 has 15 amino acids. V lost 3 bases and J 4 bases, leaving 15 bases between the germline ends. CDR1 SGHRS and CDR2 YFSETQ come from the germline V gene. Written as DNA, the CDR3 is TGCGCCAGCAGCTCTCGGCCCCCGGACGCAGATACGCAGTATTTT. Translation gives CASSSRPPDADTQYF.

The J gene is TRBJ2-2, the V gene TRBV7-6, with 8 bases identical to TRBD2. Per germline, CDR1 SGHVS and CDR2 FNYEAQ. Trimming took 5 bases from V and 8 from J; bases not matched to a gene: 16. CDR3 length equals 17 residues. CDR3 coding DNA: TGTGCCAGCAGCCTACACGGGGGGGGCGGTAGCCCTGGGGAGCTGTTTTTT. Encoded protein: CASSLHGGGGSPGELFF. The full variable domain, completed using reference TRBV7-6 and TRBJ2-2, is GAGVSQSPRYKVTKRGQDVALRCDPISGHVSLYWYRQALGQGPEFLTYFNYEAQQDKSGLPNDRFSAERPEGSISTLTIQRTEQRDSAMYRCASSLHGGGGSPGELFFGEGSRLTVL.

This clonotype showed up just a few times. The rearrangement links TRBV7-8 to TRBJ2-2; unclear D gene. The CDR3 covers 12 residues. V dropped 1 base and J dropped 7 bases, with 4 bases sitting between them. Germline V gene lookup returns CDR1 SGHVS and CDR2 FQNEAQ. The CDR3 loop reads CASSLGLGELFF. For the CDR3, the DNA is TGTGCCAGCAGCTTAGGTCTCGGGGAGCTGTTTTTT.

The chain links TRBV11-2 to TRBJ2-1, with 10 bases aligning to TRBD2. The CDR3 is made up of 16 amino acids. Unmatched junction bases numbered 6, after V lost 1 base and J lost 6 bases. From germline, CDR1 is SGHAT and CDR2 FQNNGV. The CDR3: CASSLVLAGGSNEQFF. CDR3 sequence (DNA): TGTGCCAGCAGCTTAGTTTTAGCGGGAGGTTCCAATGAGCAGTTCTTC.

This clonotype was observed a few times. The gene calls are TRBV6-1 and TRBJ2-7; D assignment may be TRBD1 or TRBD2 (5 bases each). Germline lookup yields CDR1 MNHNS and CDR2 SASEGT. The ends were cut back, 6 bases at V and 3 bases at J, with 15 bases in the middle. The CDR3 extends over 14 amino acids. CDR3 coding DNA: TGTGCCAGCAGCCCGGAGAGAGGGGACTACGAGCAGTACTTC. This encodes CASSPERGDYEQYF.

V gene TRBV19 combines with J gene TRBJ2-1, with TRBD2 as a possible D gene (6 bases). Germline lookup yields CDR1 LNHDA and CDR2 SQIVND (reference sequence). The V end lost 6 bases, the J end lost 8 bases, and 17 bases lay between the germline ends. The CDR3 loop spans 14 amino acids. The CDR3 DNA reads TGTGCCAGTAGCCAGACTAGGACTTGGGATGAGCAGTTCTTC. Protein product: CASSQTRTWDEQFF. Filled out from reference TRBV19 and TRBJ2-1, the complete variable domain reads DGGITQSPKYLFRKEGQNVTLSCEQNLNHDAMYWYRQDPGQGLRLIYYSQIVNDFQKGDIAEGYSVSREKKESFPLTVTSAQKNPTAFYLCASSQTRTWDEQFFGPGTRLTVL.

CDR3 in DNA: TGTGCCAGCAGTCGGGACTACCTGGGGGAGCTGTTTTTT. Translating gives CASSRDYLGELFF. The chain joins TRBV14 to TRBJ2-2; 7 bases map to TRBD2. V was clipped by 6 bases and J by 8 bases; unmatched bases: 6. Germline CDR1 reads SGHDN; CDR2 reads FVKESK. This CDR3 spans 13 amino acids.

This clonotype has just a few counts. The V gene is TRBV27, the J gene TRBJ1-2; D is undetermined. Trimming stripped 7 bases from V and 2 bases from J, with 17 bases between. The CDR3 is 15 amino acids. Per the germline V gene, CDR1 is MNHEY and CDR2 is SMNVEV (reference sequence). CDR3 nucleotide sequence: TGTGCCAGCAAACCTTCAAGTTGGGAGAACTATGGCTACACCTTC. Amino acids: CASKPSSWENYGYTF.

The CDR3 sequence is CASKTSEAFF. CDR3 nucleotide sequence: TGTGCCAGCAAAACCAGTGAAGCTTTCTTT. This chain uses TRBV6-6 with TRBJ1-1; no clear D. Trimming left V 7 bases short and J 7 bases short, with 7 bases between. The germline gives CDR1 MNHNY, CDR2 SVGAGI (reference sequence). The CDR3 is 10 amino acids.

J is TRBJ2-1 and V is TRBV9, with no clear D. This CDR3 is 11 amino acids long. Between the trimmed V and J ends, which lost 3 bases and 8 bases, there was a span of 6 bases. Germline CDR1 and CDR2: SGDLS and YYNGEE. Here the CDR3 DNA reads TGTGCCAGCAGCGCCGGATATGAGCAGTTCTTC. Translated: CASSAGYEQFF.

The count of this clonotype is one. The chain recombines TRBV14 with TRBJ2-1, with 13 bases matching TRBD2. This CDR3 spans 16 amino acids. J lost 6 bases, V lost 6 bases, and 8 bases had no gene match. CDR1 SGHDN and CDR2 FVKESK come from the germline V gene. The CDR3 DNA follows: TGTGCCAGCAGGCGGACTAGCGGGAGTAGGACCAATGAGCAGTTCTTC. It is translated as CASRRTSGSRTNEQFF.

As to this clonotype: One junction end does not reproduce the germline sequence, and a read error may be involved. The CDR3 DNA reads as TGTGACAGCAGTGACTCGGGAGGGGATGAGCAGTTCTTC. Translated, it gives CDSSDSGGDEQFF. The J gene is TRBJ2-1, the V gene TRBV6-4, with 8 bases lining up with TRBD2. Germline CDR1 and CDR2: MRHNA and SNTAGT. CDR3 length: 13 residues.

This clonotype was seen more than once but under ten times. The genes are TRBV11-2 and TRBJ2-3; the D is unclear. CDR3 length equals 20 residues. Germline CDR1 reads SGHAT; CDR2 reads FQNNGV. V was cut by 3 bases and J by 0 bases, with 25 bases left in between. In DNA form, the CDR3 reads TGTGCCAGCAGCTTCCCCCTCTTTGAGTGGCGGTTTGATAGCACAGATACGCAGTATTTT. Translating it yields CASSFPLFEWRFDSTDTQYF.

This clonotype was counted a few times. This chain uses TRBV5-5 with TRBJ2-1; D assignment may be TRBD1 or TRBD2 (5 bases each). Germline CDR1 reads SGHKS; CDR2 reads YYEKEE (reference sequence). V lost 0 bases, J lost 0 bases, and 13 bases lay in between. The length of the CDR3 is 17 residues. CDR3 in DNA: TGTGCCAGCAGCTTGGGCGGGCCCAGGGTCTCCTACAATGAGCAGTTCTTC. Translated, it gives CASSLGGPRVSYNEQFF.

This clonotype was detected a few times. V usage is TRBV10-3 and J usage is TRBJ2-5, with no clear D. Germline V gene lookup returns CDR1 ENHRY and CDR2 SYGVKD. Trimming stripped 6 bases from V and 2 bases from J, with 13 bases between. The CDR3 extends over 14 amino acids. The DNA of the CDR3 is TGTGCCATCAGCAACCCCCAGCGACAAGAGACCCAGTACTTC. Translating gives CAISNPQRQETQYF.

The V call is TRBV2, the J call TRBJ2-7; D unresolved. V lost 3 bases, J lost 6 bases, and 15 bases lay in between. The CDR3 has 14 residues. The germline V gene encodes CDR1 SNHLY and CDR2 FYNNEI. CDR3 loop: CASSEWTSLAEQYF. CDR3 coding DNA: TGTGCCAGCAGTGAGTGGACCAGCCTTGCCGAGCAGTACTTC.

In this sample, this clonotype turned up a few times. The chain joins TRBV24-1 to TRBJ2-3, with 15 bases matching TRBD2. CDR3 length: 18 residues. The V and J ends lost 3 bases and 5 bases, in that order; junction bases with no gene match: 8. CDR1 is KGHDR, CDR2 SFDVKD, per germline. Written as DNA, the CDR3 is TGTGCCACCAGTGATAGCGGACTAGCGGGAGGGGTTGAAGATACGCAGTATTTT. Protein: CATSDSGLAGGVEDTQYF.

The V and J genes are TRBV10-3 and TRBJ1-5, with D perhaps matching TRBD1 (5 bases). CDR1 ENHRY and CDR2 SYGVKD come from the germline V gene. Trimming removed 6 bases at V and 6 bases at J, with 15 bases between. CDR3 length equals 14 residues. The chain's CDR3 is CAIRGVGVGQPQHF. The CDR3 nucleotides read TGTGCCATCAGGGGCGTAGGGGTTGGTCAGCCCCAGCATTTT.

This clonotype came up once. The chain joins TRBV11-2 to TRBJ2-3; 13 nucleotides line up with TRBD2. Germline CDR1 reads SGHAT; CDR2 reads FQNNGV. There are 17 residues in the CDR3. After removal of 5 bases from V and 2 bases from J, the junction contained 7 bases not matched to a gene. The CDR3 protein is CASSPGTSGTPTDTQYF. CDR3 DNA: TGTGCCAGCAGCCCCGGGACTAGCGGGACCCCCACAGATACGCAGTATTTT.

This chain connects TRBV4-3 to TRBJ1-1; D remains unclear. The CDR3 length is 14 residues. V lost 1 base and J lost 4, with 10 bases in between. Germline CDR1 is LGHNA and CDR2 is YSLEER. For the CDR3, the DNA is TGCGCCAGCAGCCAAGCGGGGAGAGGCACTGAAGCTTTCTTT. Translating it yields CASSQAGRGTEAFF.

The chain uses TRBV18 and TRBJ2-7; D remains unclear. V gave up 6 bases and J gave up 7 bases, with 13 bases separating them. Germline assignment: CDR1 KGHSH and CDR2 LQKENI. There are 12 residues in the CDR3. Written as DNA, the CDR3 is TGTGCCAGCTCTGGGCCCGAGTGGGAGCAGTACTTC. This sequence encodes CASSGPEWEQYF.

The chain links TRBV14 to TRBJ2-2; 7 positions match TRBD1. Germline-derived CDR1 and CDR2 are SGHDN and FVKESK. This CDR3 region has 16 residues. The V gene end was trimmed by 4 bases and the J gene end by 5 bases; junction bases not matched to a gene: 10. CDR3 protein: CASSRRDSRRTGELFF. The CDR3, as DNA: TGTGCCAGCAGCCGCCGGGACAGTCGGAGGACCGGGGAGCTGTTTTTT.

This clonotype occurred a few times. The J gene is TRBJ2-1, the V gene TRBV5-5; 8 nucleotides agree with TRBD2. Looked up from germline, CDR1 is SGHKS and CDR2 is YYEKEE (reference sequence). The V segment lost 0 bases and the J segment 4 bases; nucleotides outside the gene matches: 12. The CDR3 is 18 amino acids. CDR3 in amino acids: CASSLAGIAGSGYNEQFF. CDR3 coding DNA: TGTGCCAGCAGCTTGGCCGGAATAGCGGGAAGTGGGTACAATGAGCAGTTCTTC.

The chain employs TRBV3-1 and TRBJ1-5, with D unresolved. CDR3 length: 12 residues. Germline CDR1 and CDR2: LGHDT and YNNKEL (reference sequence). V dropped 6 bases and J dropped 0 bases, with 3 bases sitting between them. This CDR3 is CASSNSNQPQHF. CDR3 bases: TGTGCCAGCAGTAATAGCAATCAGCCCCAGCATTTT.

The chain is built from TRBV7-2 and TRBJ1-6, with D uncertain. CDR3 length equals 16 residues. V was cut by 2 bases and J by 3 bases, with 11 bases left in between. Looked up from germline, CDR1 is SGHTA and CDR2 is FQGNSA. The CDR3 here is CASSLRRGNYNSPLHF. The DNA for the CDR3 is TGTGCCAGCAGCTTACGACGAGGAAACTATAATTCACCCCTCCACTTT.

This chain links TRBV12-3 or TRBV12-4 with TRBJ2-1; 12 bases fit TRBD2. This CDR3 comprises 18 residues. V shed 4 bases, J shed 4 bases, and the junction held 11 bases outside the gene matches. Here the CDR3 DNA reads TGTGCCAGCAGTTCCGGGACTAGCGGGCATACCATGTACAATGAGCAGTTCTTC. This codes for CASSSGTSGHTMYNEQFF.